The 12 T cell receptor beta chains presented below share a single source sample, sequenced in a study of a mutant IDH1 vaccine in newly diagnosed glioma. These receptors lack a known antigen. Time point described: week 47, end of study. Vaccination comprised doses that each held 300 ug of mutant IDH1 20-mer peptide, plus topical imiquimod. Assay used: immunoSEQ multiplex PCR; TCRdb lists only in-frame clones, some missing. The data hold 58,000 or so clones, with about four fifths observed a single time. The sequenced sample was PBMCs, obtained from a glioma patient whose treatment included an IDH1 peptide vaccine. These receptors all stem from a woman between 50 and 59 years old with glioma.

The chain couples TRBV6-6 to TRBJ1-3; TRBD1 agrees at 7 bases. With V trimmed by 0 bases and J by 8 bases, 4 bases remained unmatched. CDR1 and CDR2 (germline): MNHNY, SVGAGI (reference sequence). This CDR3 region has 14 residues. The CDR3 DNA reads as TGTGCCAGCAGTTACTCGACAGGGCGGGACACCATATATTTT. Translated, it gives CASSYSTGRDTIYF.

The chain joins TRBV30 to TRBJ1-5; D is possibly TRBD1 (5 bases). Germline V gives CDR1 GTSNPN, CDR2 SVGIG (reference sequence). The CDR3 covers 13 residues. The V end lost 3 bases, the J end lost 9 bases, and 15 bases lay between the germline ends. The CDR3 DNA is TGTGCCTGGAGAGGACACTCCGACGGGCCCCAGCATTTT. This gives the protein CAWRGHSDGPQHF.

The chain is built from TRBV19 and TRBJ2-7; D may correspond to TRBD1 or TRBD2 (5 bases each). The CDR3 consists of 12 residues. Deletions cut 3 bases from V and 6 bases from J, with 9 bases between. Per the germline V gene, CDR1 is LNHDA and CDR2 is SQIVND (reference sequence). CDR3 DNA: TGTGCCAGTAGTATGGGGACGGGCGAGCAGTACTTC. It is translated as CASSMGTGEQYF.

The chain joins TRBV9 to TRBJ1-1; 9 positions match TRBD1. CDR3 length: 14 amino acids. Per the germline V gene, CDR1 is SGDLS and CDR2 is YYNGEE. The V gene end was trimmed by 2 bases and the J gene end by 6 bases; junction bases not matched to a gene: 5. The CDR3 DNA reads as TGTGCCAGCAGCGTTAGGACAGGGGACCCTGAAGCTTTCTTT. It encodes CASSVRTGDPEAFF.

V gene TRBV7-2 combines with J gene TRBJ1-1, with TRBD1 matching over 9 bases. The junction had 8 bases not matched to a gene; V was cut back by 3 bases and J by 0 bases. From germline, CDR1 is SGHTA and CDR2 FQGNSA. The CDR3 is made up of 17 amino acids. CDR3 DNA sequence: TGTGCCAGCAGCTTGGGACAGGGATATGCGATGAACACTGAAGCTTTCTTT. Amino acids: CASSLGQGYAMNTEAFF.

CDR3 coding DNA: TGTGCCAGCAGCCAAGATCGTCGGGGCTACACCTTC. Its translation is CASSQDRRGYTF. This chain uses TRBV14 with TRBJ1-2; D not resolved. The CDR3 runs 12 residues. Germline V gives CDR1 SGHDN, CDR2 FVKESK. Trimming removed 0 bases from V and 8 bases from J, with 7 bases in between.

The chain joins TRBV7-8 to TRBJ1-1; D is perhaps TRBD1 (5 bases). V dropped 4 bases and J dropped 1 base, with 13 bases sitting between them. Germline V CDR1 and CDR2: SGHVS, FQNEAQ. This CDR3 has 15 residues. As DNA, the CDR3 is TGTGCCAGCAGCTCCCGCCAGGGAGGGAACACTGAAGCTTTCTTT. Residues: CASSSRQGGNTEAFF.

This chain connects TRBV27 to TRBJ2-7; D not resolved. V shed 5 bases and J shed 2 bases, with 10 bases lying between them. Germline CDR1 and CDR2: MNHEY and SMNVEV (reference sequence). The length of the CDR3 is 13 residues. Here the CDR3 reads CASSARGPYEQYF. The CDR3 DNA reads TGTGCCAGCAGTGCCCGAGGCCCCTACGAGCAGTACTTC.

The chain has TRBV7-2 and TRBJ1-2; 7 nucleotides agree with TRBD1. V shed 1 base, J shed 5 bases, and the junction held 4 bases outside the gene matches. The CDR3 sequence is 14 residues long. Germline CDR1 SGHTA, CDR2 FQGNSA. In DNA form, the CDR3 reads TGTGCCAGCAGCTTAGGTCAGGGGGTTTATGGCTACACCTTC. This codes for CASSLGQGVYGYTF.

The V and J genes are TRBV25-1 and TRBJ2-3, with 7 positions matching TRBD1. Germline V CDR1 and CDR2: MGHDK, SYGVNS. The CDR3 loop spans 15 amino acids. With 6 bases clipped from V and 2 bases from J, the junction kept 8 bases outside the gene matches. The DNA for the CDR3 is TGTGCCAGCAGCCCTGACAGGGATTCCACAGATACGCAGTATTTT. Translation: CASSPDRDSTDTQYF.

The V gene is TRBV7-2, the J gene TRBJ2-7, with TRBD1 matching 10 bases. Germline V CDR1 and CDR2: SGHTA, FQGNSA. The J segment lost 3 bases and the V segment lost 5 bases, leaving 7 bases of the junction unmatched. The CDR3 is made up of 15 amino acids. CDR3 region: CASSGGGQGRYEQYF. CDR3 coding DNA: TGTGCCAGCAGCGGGGGGGGACAGGGGCGCTACGAGCAGTACTTC.

The genes are TRBV20-1 and TRBJ1-2, with D possibly being TRBD1 (5 bases). The CDR3 length is 11 residues. Trimming shortened V by 7 bases and J by 8 bases, and 14 bases separated the two germline ends. Germline V gene lookup returns CDR1 DFQATT and CDR2 SNEGSKA (reference sequence). The CDR3 here is CSVGGVRGYTF. Here the CDR3 DNA reads TGCAGTGTGGGGGGAGTCCGCGGCTACACCTTC.